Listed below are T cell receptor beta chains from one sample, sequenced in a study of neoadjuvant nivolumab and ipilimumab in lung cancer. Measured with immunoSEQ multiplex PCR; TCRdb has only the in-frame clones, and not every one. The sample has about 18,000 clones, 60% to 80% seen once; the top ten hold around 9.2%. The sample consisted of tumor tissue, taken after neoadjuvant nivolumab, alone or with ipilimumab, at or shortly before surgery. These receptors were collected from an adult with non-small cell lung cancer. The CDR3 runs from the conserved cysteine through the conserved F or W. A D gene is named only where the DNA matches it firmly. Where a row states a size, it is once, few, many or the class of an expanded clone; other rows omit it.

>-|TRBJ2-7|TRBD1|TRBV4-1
TGCGCCAGCAGCCAAGCGCAGGTAGGAGCCGGACAGGGGAACGAGCAGTACTTC
CASSQAQVGAGQGNEQYF
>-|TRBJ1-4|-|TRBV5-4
TGTGCCAGCAGCTTGCGTCTTCAGGGAGGCCGAGAAAAACTGTTTTTT
CASSLRLQGGREKLFF
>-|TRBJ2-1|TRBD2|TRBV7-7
TGTGCTAGCAGCTTAGCCGGGCGGGGGAGCTCCTACAATGAGCAGTTCTTC
CASSLAGRGSSYNEQFF
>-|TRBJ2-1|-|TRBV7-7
TGTGCCAGCACCACCGAGGGGGGGCCGAAGAACAATGAGCAGTTCTTC
CASTTEGGPKNNEQFF
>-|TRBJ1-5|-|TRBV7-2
TGTGCCAGCAGCTTAGGGCGGGATCAGCCCCAGCATTTT
CASSLGRDQPQHF
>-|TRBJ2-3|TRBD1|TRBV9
TGTGCCAGCAGCATCGACAGGGGGCGAGATACGCAGTATTTT
CASSIDRGRDTQYF
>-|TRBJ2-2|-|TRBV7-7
TGTGCCAGCAGCCCGACGGGGGCGGCCGGAACCGGGGAGCTGTTTTTT
CASSPTGAAGTGELFF
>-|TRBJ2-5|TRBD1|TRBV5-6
TGTGCCAGCAGCTTACAGGGGGTACAAGAGACCCAGTACTTC
CASSLQGVQETQYF
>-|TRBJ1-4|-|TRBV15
TGTGCCACCAGCAGGGGGGAACAGGGCTTCGGTGAAAAACTGTTTTTT
CATSRGEQGFGEKLFF
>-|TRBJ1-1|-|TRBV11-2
TGTGCCAGCAGCAGTCAGACAGCCTCGAACACTGAAGCTTTCTTT
CASSSQTASNTEAFF
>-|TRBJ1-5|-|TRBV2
TGTGCCAGCCAGGGGTATAGCAATCAGCCCCAGCATTTT
CASQGYSNQPQHF
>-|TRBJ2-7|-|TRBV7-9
TGTGCCAGCAGCTTATTTGTTGACGAGCAGTACTTC
CASSLFVDEQYF
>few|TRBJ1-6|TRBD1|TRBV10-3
TGTGCCATCTACGCCGGGACAGGTGGGTCACCCCTCCACTTT
CAIYAGTGGSPLHF
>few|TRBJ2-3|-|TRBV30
TGTGCCTGGAGTTGGGCGGGGAGACACACAGATACGCAGTATTTT
CAWSWAGRHTDTQYF
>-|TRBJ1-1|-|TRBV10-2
TGCGCCAGCAGTGAGTCTGGCTGGACAGCAAACACTGAAGCTTTCTTT
CASSESGWTANTEAFF
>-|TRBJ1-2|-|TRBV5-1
TGCGCCAGCAGCCCGGCGGGGGCTAACTATGGCTACACCTTC
CASSPAGANYGYTF
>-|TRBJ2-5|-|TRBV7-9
TGTGCCAGCAGCCCAGAAGGCAGGGTGGAGACCCAGTACTTC
CASSPEGRVETQYF
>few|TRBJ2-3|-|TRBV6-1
TGTGCCAGCAGTGCACAGGGAGGTGCAGATACGCAGTATTTT
CASSAQGGADTQYF
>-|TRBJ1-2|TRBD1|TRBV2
TGTGCCAGCAGTATGGACAGGGGGGATGGCTACACCTTC
CASSMDRGDGYTF
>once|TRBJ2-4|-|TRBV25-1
TGTGCCAGCAGCCCGGACTCAAAAAGGGACATTCAGTACTTC
CASSPDSKRDIQYF
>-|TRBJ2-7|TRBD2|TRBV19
TGTGCCAGTAGTAAGGGAACTAGCGGATCCTACGAGCAGTACTTC
CASSKGTSGSYEQYF
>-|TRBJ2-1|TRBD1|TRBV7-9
TGTGCCAGCAGCTCCACGACAGGGGGCCCCTACAATGAGCAGTTCTTC
CASSSTTGGPYNEQFF
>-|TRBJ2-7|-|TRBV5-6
TGTGCCAGCAGCTTACTGGGGGCGCTGAACGAGCAGTACTTC
CASSLLGALNEQYF
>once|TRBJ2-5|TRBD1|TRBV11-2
TGTGCCAGCAGCCGAGACAGGGGAGAGACCCAGTACTTC
CASSRDRGETQYF
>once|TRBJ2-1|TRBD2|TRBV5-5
TGTGCCAGCAGCTTGGGCGGGGGGGCCTCCTACAATGAGCAGTTCTTC
CASSLGGGASYNEQFF
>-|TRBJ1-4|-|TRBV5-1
TGCGCCAGCAGCTTCAGACTCTTTGCAACTAATGAAAAACTGTTTTTT
CASSFRLFATNEKLFF
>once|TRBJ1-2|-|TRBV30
TGTGCCTGGGACCCAGGGGCAGGTGGAAGGTATGGCTACACCTTC
CAWDPGAGGRYGYTF
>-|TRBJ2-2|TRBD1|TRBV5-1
TGCGCCAGCAGCTTGGATATCGACAGGGCGAACACCGGGGAGCTGTTTTTT
CASSLDIDRANTGELFF
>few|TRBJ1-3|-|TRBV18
TGTGCCAGCTCACTAGGTAGCGGAAACACCATATATTTT
CASSLGSGNTIYF
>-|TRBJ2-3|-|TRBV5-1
TGCGCCAGCAGCTTAACTCCCGCAGGGCGAAGCACAGATACGCAGTATTTT
CASSLTPAGRSTDTQYF
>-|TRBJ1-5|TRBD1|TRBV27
TGTGCCAGCAGTCCCGGGACAGGATATAGCAATCAGCCCCAGCATTTT
CASSPGTGYSNQPQHF
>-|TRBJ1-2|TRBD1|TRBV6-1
TGTGCCAGCAGTTTAACCGGGACAGGGTCCGGCTACACCTTC
CASSLTGTGSGYTF
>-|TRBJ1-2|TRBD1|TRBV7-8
TGTGCCAGCAGCTTCGACAGGGACAACTATGGCTACACCTTC
CASSFDRDNYGYTF
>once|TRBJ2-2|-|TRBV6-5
TGTGCCAGCAGTTACAGGGTCGGGGAGCTGTTTTTT
CASSYRVGELFF
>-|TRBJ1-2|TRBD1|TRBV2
TGTGCCAGCAGGCGAACAGGGGGCTATGGCTACACCTTC
CASRRTGGYGYTF
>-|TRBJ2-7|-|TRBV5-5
TGTGCCAGCAGCTTGTTTTGGACAGCGCCCTACGAGCAGTACTTC
CASSLFWTAPYEQYF
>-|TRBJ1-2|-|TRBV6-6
TGTGCCAGCAGTTACGACCCCCGGGGTAGAGGTGGCTACACCTTC
CASSYDPRGRGGYTF
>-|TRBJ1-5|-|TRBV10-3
TGTGCCATCAGTGAGTCTACAGTAGATCAGCCCCAGCATTTT
CAISESTVDQPQHF
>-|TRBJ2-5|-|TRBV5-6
TGTGCCAGCAGCTTAGGAGAGGAGACCCAGTACTTC
CASSLGEETQYF
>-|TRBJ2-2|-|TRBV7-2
TGTGCCAGCAGCTTGCAGGGGACGAACACCGGGGAGCTGTTTTTT
CASSLQGTNTGELFF
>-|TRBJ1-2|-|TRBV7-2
TGTGCCAGCAGCTCACAACGAAACTATGGCTACACCTTC
CASSSQRNYGYTF
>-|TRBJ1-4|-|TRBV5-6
TGTGCCAGCAGCCTGGGGAGGACAGATGCAACTAATGAAAAACTGTTTTTT
CASSLGRTDATNEKLFF
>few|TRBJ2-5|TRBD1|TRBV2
TGTGCCAGCGCCCGGACAGGGTGGAGGGAGACCCAGTACTTC
CASARTGWRETQYF
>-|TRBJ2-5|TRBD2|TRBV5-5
TGTGCCAGCAGCTTGGCAATTTTACCGGGGGGCCAAGAGACCCAGTACTTC
CASSLAILPGGQETQYF
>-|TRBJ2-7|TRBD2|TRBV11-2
TGTGCCAGCAGCCCAACGGGACGGGGGGCCTACGAGCAGTACTTC
CASSPTGRGAYEQYF
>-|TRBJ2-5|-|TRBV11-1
TGTGCCAGCAGCTCAGGACAGAGGGGGACCCAGTACTTC
CASSSGQRGTQYF
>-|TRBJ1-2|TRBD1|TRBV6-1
TGTGCCTCAGTCGCGGACAGGAACTATGGCTACACCTTC
CASVADRNYGYTF
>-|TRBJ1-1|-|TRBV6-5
TGTGCCAGCAGTTGGACCCTCGGAAGTGAAGCTTTCTTT
CASSWTLGSEAFF
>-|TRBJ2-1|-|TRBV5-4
TGTGCCAGCAGCTTGCTTGTGGACCGACTTTGGAATGAGCAGTTCTTC
CASSLLVDRLWNEQFF
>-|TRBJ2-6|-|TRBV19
TGTGCCAGTGAAAGGGCTGGGGCCAACGTCCTGACTTTC
CASERAGANVLTF
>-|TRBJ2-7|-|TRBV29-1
TGCAGCGCTAGGCAGGGAGCCTACGAGCAGTACTTC
CSARQGAYEQYF
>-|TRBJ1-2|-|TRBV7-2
TGTGCCAGCAGCTTAGCCCCGGACGGGCGGTATGGCTACACCTTC
CASSLAPDGRYGYTF
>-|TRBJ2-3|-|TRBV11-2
TGTGCCAGCAGCCCACAGCGGGGCACAGATACGCAGTATTTT
CASSPQRGTDTQYF